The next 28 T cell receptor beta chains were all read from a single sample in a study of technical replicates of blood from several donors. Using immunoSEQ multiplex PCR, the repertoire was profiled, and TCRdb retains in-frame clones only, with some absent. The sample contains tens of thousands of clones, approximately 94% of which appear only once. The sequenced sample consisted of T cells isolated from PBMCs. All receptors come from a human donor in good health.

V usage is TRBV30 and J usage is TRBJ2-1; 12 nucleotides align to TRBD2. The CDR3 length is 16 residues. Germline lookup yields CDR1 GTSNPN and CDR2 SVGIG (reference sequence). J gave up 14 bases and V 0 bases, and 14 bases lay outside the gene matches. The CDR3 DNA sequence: TGTGCCTGGAGTGTACGACCGGGGCTAGCGGGAGGGCCAAAGTTCTTC. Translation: CAWSVRPGLAGGPKFF.

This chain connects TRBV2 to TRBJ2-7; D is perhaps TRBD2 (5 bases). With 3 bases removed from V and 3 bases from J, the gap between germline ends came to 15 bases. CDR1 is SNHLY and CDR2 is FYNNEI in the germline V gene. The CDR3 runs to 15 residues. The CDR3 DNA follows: TGTGCCAGCAGTGACCCAGCCGGGATATTCTACGAGCAGTACTTC. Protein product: CASSDPAGIFYEQYF. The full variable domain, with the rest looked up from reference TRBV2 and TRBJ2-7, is EPEVTQTPSHQVTQMGQEVILRCVPISNHLYFYWYRQILGQKVEFLVSFYNNEISEKSEIFDDQFSVERPDGSNFTLKIRSTKLEDSAMYFCASSDPAGIFYEQYFGPGTRLTVT.

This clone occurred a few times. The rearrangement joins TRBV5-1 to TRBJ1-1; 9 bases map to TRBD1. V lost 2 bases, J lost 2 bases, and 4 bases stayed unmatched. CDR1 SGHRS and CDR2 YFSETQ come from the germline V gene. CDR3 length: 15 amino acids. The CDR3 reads CASSFGQGLNTEAFF. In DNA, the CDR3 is TGCGCCAGCAGCTTTGGACAGGGGTTAAACACTGAAGCTTTCTTT.

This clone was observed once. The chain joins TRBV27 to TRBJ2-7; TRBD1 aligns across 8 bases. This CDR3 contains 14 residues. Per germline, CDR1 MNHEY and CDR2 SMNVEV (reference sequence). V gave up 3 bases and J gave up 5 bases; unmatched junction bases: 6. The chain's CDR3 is CASSFQGALDEQYF. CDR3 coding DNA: TGTGCCAGCAGTTTCCAGGGGGCGCTGGACGAGCAGTACTTC.

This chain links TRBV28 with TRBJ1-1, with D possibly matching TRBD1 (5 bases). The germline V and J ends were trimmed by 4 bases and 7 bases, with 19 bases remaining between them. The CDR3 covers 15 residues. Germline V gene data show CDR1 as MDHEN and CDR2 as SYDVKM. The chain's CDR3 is CASSSRTIMTLEAFF. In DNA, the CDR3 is TGTGCCAGCAGTTCCCGGACAATAATGACCCTTGAAGCTTTCTTT.

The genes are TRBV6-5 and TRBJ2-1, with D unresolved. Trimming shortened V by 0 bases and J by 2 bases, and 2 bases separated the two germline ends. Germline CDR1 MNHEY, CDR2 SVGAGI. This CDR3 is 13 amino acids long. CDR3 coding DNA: TGTGCCAGCAGTTACTCCGCCTACAATGAGCAGTTCTTC. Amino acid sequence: CASSYSAYNEQFF.

The CDR3: CASVYEQYF. In DNA, the CDR3 is TGCGCCAGCGTATACGAGCAGTACTTC. The chain has TRBV10-1 and TRBJ2-7; D unclear. V lost 8 bases to trimming and J lost 4 bases, with 3 bases between them. The CDR3 length is 9 residues. Germline V gene data show CDR1 as WNHNN and CDR2 as SYGVQD (reference sequence).

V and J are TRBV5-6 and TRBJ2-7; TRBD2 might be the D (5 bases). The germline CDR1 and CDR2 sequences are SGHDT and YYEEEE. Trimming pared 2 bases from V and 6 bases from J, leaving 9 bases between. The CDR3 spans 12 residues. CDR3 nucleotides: TGTGCCAGCAGCTTTGGAGGCGTCGAGCAGTACTTC. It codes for CASSFGGVEQYF.

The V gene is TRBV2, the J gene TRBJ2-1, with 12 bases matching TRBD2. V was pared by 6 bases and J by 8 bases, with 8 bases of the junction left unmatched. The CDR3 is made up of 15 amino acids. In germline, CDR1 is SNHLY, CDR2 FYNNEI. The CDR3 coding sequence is TGTGCCAGCAGCCCGACTAGCGGGAGTAGATATGAGCAGTTCTTC. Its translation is CASSPTSGSRYEQFF.

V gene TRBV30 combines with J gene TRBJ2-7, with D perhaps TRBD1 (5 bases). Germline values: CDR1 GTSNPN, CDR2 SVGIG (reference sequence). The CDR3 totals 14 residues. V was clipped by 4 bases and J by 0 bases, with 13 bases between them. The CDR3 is CAWNNRQSSYEQYF. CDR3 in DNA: TGTGCCTGGAATAACAGACAGAGCTCCTACGAGCAGTACTTC.

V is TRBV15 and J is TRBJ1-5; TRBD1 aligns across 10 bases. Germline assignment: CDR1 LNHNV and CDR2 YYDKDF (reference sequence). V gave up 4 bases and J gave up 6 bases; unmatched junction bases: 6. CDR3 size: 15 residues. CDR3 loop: CATSTDRGLGQPQHF. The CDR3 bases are TGTGCCACCAGCACGGACAGGGGGTTGGGTCAGCCCCAGCATTTT. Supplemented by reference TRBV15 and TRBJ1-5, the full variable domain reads DAMVIQNPRYQVTQFGKPVTLSCSQTLNHNVMYWYQQKSSQAPKLLFHYYDKDFNNEADTPDNFQSRRPNTSFCFLDIRSPGLGDTAMYLCATSTDRGLGQPQHFGDGTRLSIL.

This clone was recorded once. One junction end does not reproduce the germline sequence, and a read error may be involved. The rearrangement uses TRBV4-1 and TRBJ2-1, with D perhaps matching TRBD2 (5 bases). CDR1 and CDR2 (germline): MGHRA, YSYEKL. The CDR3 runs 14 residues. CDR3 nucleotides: TGCGCCAGCAGCCAAGACGGGGTCTACAGTGAGCAGTTCTTC. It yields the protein CASSQDGVYSEQFF.

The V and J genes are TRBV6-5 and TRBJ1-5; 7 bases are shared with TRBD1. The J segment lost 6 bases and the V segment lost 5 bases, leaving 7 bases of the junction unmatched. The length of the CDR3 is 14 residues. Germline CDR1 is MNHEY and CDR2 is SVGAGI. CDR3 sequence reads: CASSALTGSQPQHF. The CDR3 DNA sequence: TGTGCCAGCAGTGCCTTGACAGGGAGTCAGCCCCAGCATTTT.

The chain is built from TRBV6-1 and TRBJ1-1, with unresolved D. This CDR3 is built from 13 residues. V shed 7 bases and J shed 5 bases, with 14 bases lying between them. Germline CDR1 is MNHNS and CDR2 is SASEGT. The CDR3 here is CASTAGGGTEAFF. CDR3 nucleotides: TGTGCCAGCACCGCAGGCGGCGGGACTGAAGCTTTCTTT.

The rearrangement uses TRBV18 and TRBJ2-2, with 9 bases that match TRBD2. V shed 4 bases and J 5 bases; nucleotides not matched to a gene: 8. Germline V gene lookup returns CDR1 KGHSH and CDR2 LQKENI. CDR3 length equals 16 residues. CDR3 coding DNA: TGTGCCAGCTCACTCCCGGGAACTAGCGGGACCGGGGAGCTGTTTTTT. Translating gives CASSLPGTSGTGELFF.

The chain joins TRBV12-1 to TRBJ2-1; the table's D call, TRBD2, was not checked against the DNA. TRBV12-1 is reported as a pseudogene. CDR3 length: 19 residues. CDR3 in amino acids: CASRWNTGTSGTGYNEQFF. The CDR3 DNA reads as TGTGCCAGCAGATGGAATACCGGGACTAGCGGGACGGGCTACAATGAGCAGTTCTTC.

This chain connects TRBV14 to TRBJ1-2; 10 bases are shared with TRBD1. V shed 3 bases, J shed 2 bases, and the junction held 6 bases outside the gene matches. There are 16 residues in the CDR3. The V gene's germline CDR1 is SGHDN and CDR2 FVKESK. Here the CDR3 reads CASSHTTGQGNYGYTF. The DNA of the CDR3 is TGTGCCAGCAGCCATACCACGGGACAGGGGAACTATGGCTACACCTTC.

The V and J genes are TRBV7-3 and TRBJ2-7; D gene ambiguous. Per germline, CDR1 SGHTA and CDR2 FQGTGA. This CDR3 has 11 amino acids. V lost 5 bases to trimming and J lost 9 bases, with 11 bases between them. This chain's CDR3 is CASSPHEVQYF. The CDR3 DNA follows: TGTGCCAGCAGCCCCCACGAGGTGCAGTACTTC. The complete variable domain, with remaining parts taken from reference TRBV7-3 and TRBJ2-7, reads GAGVSQTPSNKVTEKGKYVELRCDPISGHTALYWYRQSLGQGPEFLIYFQGTGAADDSGLPNDRFFAVRPEGSVSTLKIQRTERGDSAVYLCASSPHEVQYFGPGTRLTVT.

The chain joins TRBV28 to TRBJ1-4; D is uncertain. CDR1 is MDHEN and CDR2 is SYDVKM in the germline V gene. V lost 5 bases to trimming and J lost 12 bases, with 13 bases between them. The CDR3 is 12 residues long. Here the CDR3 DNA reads TGTGCCAGCAGTCTCCCCGGGTGGCAACTGTTTTTT. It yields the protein CASSLPGWQLFF. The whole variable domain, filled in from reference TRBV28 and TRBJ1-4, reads DVKVTQSSRYLVKRTGEKVFLECVQDMDHENMFWYRQDPGLGLRLIYFSYDVKMKEKGDIPEGYSVSREKKERFSLILESASTNQTSMYLCASSLPGWQLFFGSGTQLSVL.

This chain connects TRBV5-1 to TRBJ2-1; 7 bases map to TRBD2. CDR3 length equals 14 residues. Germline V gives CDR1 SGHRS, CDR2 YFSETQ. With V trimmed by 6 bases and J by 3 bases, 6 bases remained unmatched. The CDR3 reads CASKVVAGYNEQFF. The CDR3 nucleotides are TGCGCCAGCAAAGTAGTAGCGGGCTACAATGAGCAGTTCTTC.

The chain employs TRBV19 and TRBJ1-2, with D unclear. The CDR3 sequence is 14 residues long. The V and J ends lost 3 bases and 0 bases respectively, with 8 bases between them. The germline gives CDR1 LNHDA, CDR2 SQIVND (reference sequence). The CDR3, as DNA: TGTGCCAGTAGTATGGCACCCACTAACTATGGCTACACCTTC. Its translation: CASSMAPTNYGYTF.

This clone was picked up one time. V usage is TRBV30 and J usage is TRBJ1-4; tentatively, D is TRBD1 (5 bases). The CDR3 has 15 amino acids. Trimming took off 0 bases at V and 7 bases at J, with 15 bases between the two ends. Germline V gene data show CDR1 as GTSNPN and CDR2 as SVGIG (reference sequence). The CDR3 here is CAWSVNGGELEKLFF. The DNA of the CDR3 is TGTGCCTGGAGTGTGAATGGAGGGGAGCTTGAAAAACTGTTTTTT.

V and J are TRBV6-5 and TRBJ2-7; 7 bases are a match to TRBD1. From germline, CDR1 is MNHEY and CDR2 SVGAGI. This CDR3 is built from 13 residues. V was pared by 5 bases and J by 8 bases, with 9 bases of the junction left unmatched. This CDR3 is CASSKDREYKQYF. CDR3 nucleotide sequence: TGTGCCAGCAGTAAAGACAGGGAGTATAAGCAGTACTTC.

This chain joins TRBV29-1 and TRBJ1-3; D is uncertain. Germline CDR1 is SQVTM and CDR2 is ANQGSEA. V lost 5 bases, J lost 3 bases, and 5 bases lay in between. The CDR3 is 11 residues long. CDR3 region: CSVLFGNTIYF. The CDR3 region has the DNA TGCAGCGTTTTATTTGGAAACACCATATATTTT.

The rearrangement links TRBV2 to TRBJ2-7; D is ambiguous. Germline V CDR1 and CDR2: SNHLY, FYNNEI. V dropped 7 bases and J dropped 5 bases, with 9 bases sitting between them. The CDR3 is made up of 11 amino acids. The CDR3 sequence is CASMAEDEQYF. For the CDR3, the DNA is TGTGCCAGCATGGCGGAAGACGAGCAGTACTTC.

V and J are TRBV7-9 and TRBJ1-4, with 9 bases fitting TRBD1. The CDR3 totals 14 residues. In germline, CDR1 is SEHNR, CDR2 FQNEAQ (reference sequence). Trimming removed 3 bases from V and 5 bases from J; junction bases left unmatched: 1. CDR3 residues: CASSFGTGNEKLFF. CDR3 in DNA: TGTGCCAGCAGCTTCGGGACAGGGAATGAAAAACTGTTTTTT.

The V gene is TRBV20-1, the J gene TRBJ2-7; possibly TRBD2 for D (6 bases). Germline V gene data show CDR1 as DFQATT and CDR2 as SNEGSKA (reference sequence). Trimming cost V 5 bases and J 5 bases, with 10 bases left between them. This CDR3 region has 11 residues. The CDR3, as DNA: TGCAGTGCTCGGGACTTCAACGAGCAGTACTTC. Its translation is CSARDFNEQYF.

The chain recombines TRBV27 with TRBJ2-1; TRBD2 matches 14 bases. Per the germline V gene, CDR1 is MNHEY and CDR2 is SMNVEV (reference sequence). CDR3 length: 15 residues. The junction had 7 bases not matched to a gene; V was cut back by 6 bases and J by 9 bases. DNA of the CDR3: TGTGCCAGCAGACCGGGACTAGCGGGAGTAGGTGAGCAGTTCTTC. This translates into CASRPGLAGVGEQFF.